Reported below is one T cell receptor beta chain. Its antigen is unidentified. This specimen belongs to a study of human T cells and chemical hapten exposure. Background on the study: Alopecia areata, totalis or universalis affected patients, mainly female. Variability of per-sample TCR yields stemmed mainly from small differences in pooled library volume.

Study-level points and caveats: No change in TCRs above 1 in 1000 frequency was produced by DPC sensitization.

This CDR3 contains 14 residues. Germline values: CDR1 SNHLY, CDR2 FYNNEI. V lost 0 bases to trimming and J lost 4 bases, with 9 bases between them. Time point specified: patch test 1, 2 weeks after DPC sensitization. Treatment described: therapeutic diphenylcyclopropenone sensitization with weekly scalp DPC. One entry per CDR3 protein results from TCRdb running MiXCR on the RACE reads. The table shows roughly 180,000 distinct CDR3 sequences, with 20% to 25% occurring only once. The sequence was obtained from a woman between 50 and 59 years old with alopecia areata. Some clones in this sample may be carry-over from other donors' samples. This rearrangement joins TRBV2 to TRBJ1-1, with D unclear. The input for sequencing was whole blood, taken in connection with sensitization to the hapten diphenylcyclopropenone (DPC). The CDR3 DNA follows: TGTGCCAGCAGTGAAGCGCTTAGGCGCACTGAAGCTTTCTTT. This translates into CASSEALRRTEAFF.